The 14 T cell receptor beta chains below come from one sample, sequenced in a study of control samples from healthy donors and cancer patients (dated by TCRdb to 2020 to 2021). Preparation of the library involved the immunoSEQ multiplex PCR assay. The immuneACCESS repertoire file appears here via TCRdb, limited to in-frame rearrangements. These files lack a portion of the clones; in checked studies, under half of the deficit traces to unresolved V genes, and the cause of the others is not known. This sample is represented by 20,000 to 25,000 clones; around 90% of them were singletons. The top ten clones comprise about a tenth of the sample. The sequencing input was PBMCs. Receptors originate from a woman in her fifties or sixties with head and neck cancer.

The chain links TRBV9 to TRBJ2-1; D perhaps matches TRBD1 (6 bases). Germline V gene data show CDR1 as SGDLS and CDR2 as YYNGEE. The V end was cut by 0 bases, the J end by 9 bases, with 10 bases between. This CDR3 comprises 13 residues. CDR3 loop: CASSVVPGVEQFF. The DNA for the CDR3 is TGTGCCAGCAGCGTAGTCCCAGGGGTTGAGCAGTTCTTC.

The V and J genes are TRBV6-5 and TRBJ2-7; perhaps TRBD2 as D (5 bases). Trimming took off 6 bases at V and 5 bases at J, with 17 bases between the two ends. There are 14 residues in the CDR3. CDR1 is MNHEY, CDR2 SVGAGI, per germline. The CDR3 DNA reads TGTGCCAGCAGGGGGAGCACACGTTCCCACGAGCAGTACTTC. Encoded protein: CASRGSTRSHEQYF.

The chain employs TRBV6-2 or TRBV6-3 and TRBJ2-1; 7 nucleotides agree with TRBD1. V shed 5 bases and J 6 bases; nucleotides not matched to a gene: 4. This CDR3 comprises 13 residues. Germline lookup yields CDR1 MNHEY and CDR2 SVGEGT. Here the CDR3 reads CASSTGVGNEQFF. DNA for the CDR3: TGTGCCAGCAGTACAGGGGTTGGCAATGAGCAGTTCTTC.

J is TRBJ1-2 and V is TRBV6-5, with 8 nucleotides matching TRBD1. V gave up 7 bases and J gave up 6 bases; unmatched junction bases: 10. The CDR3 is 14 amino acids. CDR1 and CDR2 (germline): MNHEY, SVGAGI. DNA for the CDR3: TGTGCCAGCACAACGGGGACAGGTGGTCATGGCTACACCTTC. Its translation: CASTTGTGGHGYTF.

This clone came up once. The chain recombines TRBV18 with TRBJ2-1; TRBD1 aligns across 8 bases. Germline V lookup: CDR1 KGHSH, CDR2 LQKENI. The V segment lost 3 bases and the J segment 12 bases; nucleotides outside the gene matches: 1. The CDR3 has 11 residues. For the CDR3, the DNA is TGTGCCAGCTCACCGGACAGGGCGCAGTTCTTC. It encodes CASSPDRAQFF. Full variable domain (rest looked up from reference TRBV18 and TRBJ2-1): NAGVMQNPRHLVRRRGQEARLRCSPMKGHSHVYWYRQLPEEGLKFMVYLQKENIIDESGMPKERFSAEFPKEGPSILRIQQVVRGDSAAYFCASSPDRAQFFGPGTRLTVL.

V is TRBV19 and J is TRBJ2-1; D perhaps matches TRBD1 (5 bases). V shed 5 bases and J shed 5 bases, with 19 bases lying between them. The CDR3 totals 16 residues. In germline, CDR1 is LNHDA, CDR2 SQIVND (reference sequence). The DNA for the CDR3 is TGTGCCAGTAGTTCCGCTGGGGCAATTAGGGACAATGAGCAGTTCTTC. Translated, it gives CASSSAGAIRDNEQFF.

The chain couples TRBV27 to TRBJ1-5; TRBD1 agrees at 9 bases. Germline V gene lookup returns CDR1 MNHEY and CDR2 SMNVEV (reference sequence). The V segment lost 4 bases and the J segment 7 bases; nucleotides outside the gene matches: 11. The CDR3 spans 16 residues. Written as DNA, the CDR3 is TGTGCCAGCAGTTCGGGAGGTACAGGGGGCGGACAGCCCCAGCATTTT. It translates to CASSSGGTGGGQPQHF.

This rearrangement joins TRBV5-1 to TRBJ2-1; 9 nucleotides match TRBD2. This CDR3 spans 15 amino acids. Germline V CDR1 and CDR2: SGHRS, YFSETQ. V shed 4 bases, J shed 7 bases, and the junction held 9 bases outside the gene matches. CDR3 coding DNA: TGCGCCAGCAGCGACCCTAGCGGGATGATGAATGAGCAGTTCTTC. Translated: CASSDPSGMMNEQFF.

The CDR3 nucleotides are TGTGCCAGCAGTTCATTGTATGAGCAGTTCTTC. It translates to CASSSLYEQFF. The chain is built from TRBV28 and TRBJ2-1; D unclear. The CDR3 loop spans 11 amino acids. The germline V gene encodes CDR1 MDHEN and CDR2 SYDVKM. V was pared by 4 bases and J by 8 bases, with 6 bases between.

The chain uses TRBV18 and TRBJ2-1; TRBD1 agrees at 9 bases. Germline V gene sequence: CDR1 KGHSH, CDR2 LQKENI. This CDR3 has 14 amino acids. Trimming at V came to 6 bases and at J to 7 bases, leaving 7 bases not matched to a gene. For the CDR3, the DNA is TGTGCCAGCTCTCTCCGACAGGGGGTGAATGAGCAGTTCTTC. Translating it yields CASSLRQGVNEQFF.

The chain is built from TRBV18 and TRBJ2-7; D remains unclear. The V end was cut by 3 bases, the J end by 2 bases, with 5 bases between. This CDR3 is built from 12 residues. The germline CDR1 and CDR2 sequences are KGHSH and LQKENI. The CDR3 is CASSPNPYEQYF. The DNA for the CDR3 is TGTGCCAGCTCACCGAACCCCTACGAGCAGTACTTC.

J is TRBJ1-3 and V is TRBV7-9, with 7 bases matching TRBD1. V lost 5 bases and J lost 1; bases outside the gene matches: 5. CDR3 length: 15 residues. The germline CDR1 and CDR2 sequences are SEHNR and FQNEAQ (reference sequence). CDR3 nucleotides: TGTGCCAGCAGCCAAGACAGGGTATCTGGAAACACCATATATTTT. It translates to CASSQDRVSGNTIYF.

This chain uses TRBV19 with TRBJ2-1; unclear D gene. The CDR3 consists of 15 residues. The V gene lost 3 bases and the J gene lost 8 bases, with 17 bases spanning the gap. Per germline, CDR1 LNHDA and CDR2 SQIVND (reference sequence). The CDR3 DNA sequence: TGTGCCAGTAGTATGAAGGGTTGGGCGGTTGATGAGCAGTTCTTC. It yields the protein CASSMKGWAVDEQFF.

CDR3 amino acids: CASSEYGVSTEAFF. The CDR3 nucleotides read TGTGCCAGCAGTGAATACGGGGTTAGTACTGAAGCTTTCTTT. The rearrangement links TRBV2 to TRBJ1-1, with no clear D. CDR3 size: 14 residues. Trimming took 2 bases from V and 5 from J, leaving 12 bases between them. CDR1 and CDR2 (germline): SNHLY, FYNNEI.